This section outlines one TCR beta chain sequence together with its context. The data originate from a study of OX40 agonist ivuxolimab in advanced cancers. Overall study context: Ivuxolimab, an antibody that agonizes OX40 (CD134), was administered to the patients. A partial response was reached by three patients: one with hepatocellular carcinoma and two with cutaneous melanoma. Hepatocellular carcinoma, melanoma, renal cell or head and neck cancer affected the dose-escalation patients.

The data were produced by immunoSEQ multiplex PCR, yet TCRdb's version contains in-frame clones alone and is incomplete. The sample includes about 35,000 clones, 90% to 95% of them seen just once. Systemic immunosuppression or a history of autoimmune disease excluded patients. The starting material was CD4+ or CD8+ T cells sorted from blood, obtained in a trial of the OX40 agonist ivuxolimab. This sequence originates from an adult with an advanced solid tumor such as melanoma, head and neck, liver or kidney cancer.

The CDR3 coding sequence is TGTGCCAGCAGCCAATTTTCGCCGGTGATAGGAGGAGAAGCTTTCTTT. Residues: CASSQFSPVIGGEAFF. The chain has TRBV16 and TRBJ1-1, with D unclear. Trimming stripped 1 base from V and 8 bases from J, with 20 bases between. Germline V gives CDR1 KGHSY, CDR2 FQNENV. The CDR3 runs 16 residues.